Below, 11 T cell receptor beta chains from the same sample are listed, as sequenced in a study of cytomegalovirus exposure and HLA in healthy donors (dated 2017 in TCRdb). Library method: the immunoSEQ multiplex PCR assay. A mixture of 60 forward primers for TCR Vbeta segments and 13 reverse primers for TCR Jbeta segments was used in the multiplex PCR. TCRdb took over this immuneACCESS table, retaining in-frame rearrangements with V and J assigned. Such tables are incomplete; in checked studies, under half of the missing clones stem from an unresolved V gene, and the remainder is unexplained. The sample table records about 140,000 clones. The ten largest clonotypes hold 0.8% to 1% of the sample. Sequenced input: PBMCs. The receptors here all came from a male donor in good health and CMV-seronegative.

The chain uses TRBV5-4 and TRBJ2-3; D ambiguous. Germline loops: CDR1 SGHNT, CDR2 YYREEE (reference sequence). The CDR3 is 12 amino acids. The V gene lost 4 bases and the J gene lost 0 bases, with 3 bases spanning the gap. CDR3 residues: CASSLSTDTQYF. The DNA for the CDR3 is TGTGCCAGCAGCCTGAGCACAGATACGCAGTATTTT.

This rearrangement joins TRBV4-2 to TRBJ1-1; 9 bases agree with TRBD1. The CDR3 length is 15 residues. The trim removed 3 bases at V and 3 bases at J, leaving 5 bases unmatched. Germline V gene lookup returns CDR1 LGHNA and CDR2 YNFKEQ. The CDR3 DNA follows: TGTGCCAGCAGCCAGGTGGACAGGGGCCACACTGAAGCTTTCTTT. Its translation is CASSQVDRGHTEAFF.

This chain connects TRBV6-5 to TRBJ2-7; 7 nucleotides align to TRBD2. J was trimmed by 6 bases and V by 8 bases; bases with no gene match: 10. CDR3 length: 13 amino acids. Germline CDR1 MNHEY, CDR2 SVGAGI. CDR3: CASVSSGGSEQYF. In DNA, the CDR3 is TGTGCCAGCGTCAGTTCGGGGGGTTCCGAGCAGTACTTC.

The chain is built from TRBV28 and TRBJ1-5, with a tentative D call TRBD1 (5 bases). The CDR3 loop spans 15 amino acids. The germline V gene encodes CDR1 MDHEN and CDR2 SYDVKM. Trimming stripped 4 bases from V and 0 bases from J, with 10 bases between. This chain's CDR3 is CASSSRQYSNQPQHF. The DNA of the CDR3 is TGTGCCAGCAGTTCCAGACAGTATAGCAATCAGCCCCAGCATTTT. The entire variable domain, with the rest obtained from reference TRBV28 and TRBJ1-5, is as follows: DVKVTQSSRYLVKRTGEKVFLECVQDMDHENMFWYRQDPGLGLRLIYFSYDVKMKEKGDIPEGYSVSREKKERFSLILESASTNQTSMYLCASSSRQYSNQPQHFGDGTRLSIL.

This rearrangement joins TRBV29-1 to TRBJ2-3, with 11 bases that match TRBD2. V shed 4 bases and J 3 bases; nucleotides not matched to a gene: 3. The CDR3 length is 14 residues. Looked up from germline, CDR1 is SQVTM and CDR2 is ANQGSEA. The CDR3: CSVVGTSGTDTQYF. In nucleotides, the CDR3 is TGCAGCGTTGTTGGGACTAGCGGTACAGATACGCAGTATTTT.

V is TRBV7-2 and J is TRBJ2-7; possible D gene TRBD1, 5 bases. The CDR3 length is 16 residues. V was trimmed by 1 base and J by 0 bases, leaving 13 bases between them. Germline V lookup: CDR1 SGHTA, CDR2 FQGNSA. The CDR3 region has the DNA TGTGCCAGCAGCTTAGTCCCAGACAGCCGCTCCTACGAGCAGTACTTC. Protein product: CASSLVPDSRSYEQYF. Together with reference TRBV7-2 and TRBJ2-7, the CDR3 gives the full variable domain: GAGVSQSPSNKVTEKGKDVELRCDPISGHTALYWYRQSLGQGLEFLIYFQGNSAPDKSGLPSDRFSAERTGGSVSTLTIQRTQQEDSAVYLCASSLVPDSRSYEQYFGPGTRLTVT.

This sequence joins TRBV5-1 and TRBJ1-2; 9 bases are shared with TRBD1. CDR1 is SGHRS and CDR2 is YFSETQ in the germline V gene. V shed 3 bases and J 5 bases; nucleotides not matched to a gene: 5. There are 14 residues in the CDR3. CDR3 bases: TGCGCCAGCAGCTACCGGACAGGGGAGTATGGCTACACCTTC. Protein: CASSYRTGEYGYTF.

CDR3 residues: CASSLGPNRGEKLFF. The CDR3 coding sequence is TGTGCCAGCAGCTTAGGTCCTAATCGGGGTGAAAAACTGTTTTTT. The V and J genes are TRBV7-2 and TRBJ1-4; no clear D gene. The CDR3 runs to 15 residues. The germline V gene has CDR1 SGHTA and CDR2 FQGNSA. V shed 1 base and J shed 7 bases, with 13 bases lying between them. The full variable domain, its missing parts supplied by reference TRBV7-2 and TRBJ1-4, is GAGVSQSPSNKVTEKGKDVELRCDPISGHTALYWYRQSLGQGLEFLIYFQGNSAPDKSGLPSDRFSAERTGGSVSTLTIQRTQQEDSAVYLCASSLGPNRGEKLFFGSGTQLSVL.

The chain employs TRBV9 and TRBJ1-3; D unclear. Germline V gene data show CDR1 as SGDLS and CDR2 as YYNGEE. The ends were cut back, 4 bases at V and 4 bases at J, with 15 bases in the middle. The CDR3 spans 15 residues. The CDR3 DNA reads as TGTGCCAGCAGCCCCACGGAGGGTAGGGGAAACACCATATATTTT. Protein product: CASSPTEGRGNTIYF. Complete variable domain (other parts from reference TRBV9 and TRBJ1-3): DSGVTQTPKHLITATGQRVTLRCSPRSGDLSVYWYQQSLDQGLQFLIQYYNGEERAKGNILERFSAQQFPDLHSELNLSSLELGDSALYFCASSPTEGRGNTIYFGEGSWLTVV.

The V and J genes are TRBV6-5 and TRBJ2-2; possible D gene TRBD1, 5 bases. CDR1 and CDR2 (germline): MNHEY, SVGAGI. The CDR3 spans 14 residues. Trimming took 5 bases from V and 7 from J, leaving 14 bases between them. As DNA, the CDR3 is TGTGCCAGCAGTCACCAGACAGTGATCGGGGAGCTGTTTTTT. This translates into CASSHQTVIGELFF.

This chain connects TRBV10-3 to TRBJ1-1, with 8 positions matching TRBD1. V was clipped by 0 bases and J by 1 base; unmatched bases: 7. Germline assignment: CDR1 ENHRY and CDR2 SYGVKD. CDR3 size: 17 residues. The CDR3 region is CAISESEGTGQNTEAFF. CDR3 in DNA: TGTGCCATCAGTGAGTCGGAGGGGACAGGCCAGAACACTGAAGCTTTCTTT.